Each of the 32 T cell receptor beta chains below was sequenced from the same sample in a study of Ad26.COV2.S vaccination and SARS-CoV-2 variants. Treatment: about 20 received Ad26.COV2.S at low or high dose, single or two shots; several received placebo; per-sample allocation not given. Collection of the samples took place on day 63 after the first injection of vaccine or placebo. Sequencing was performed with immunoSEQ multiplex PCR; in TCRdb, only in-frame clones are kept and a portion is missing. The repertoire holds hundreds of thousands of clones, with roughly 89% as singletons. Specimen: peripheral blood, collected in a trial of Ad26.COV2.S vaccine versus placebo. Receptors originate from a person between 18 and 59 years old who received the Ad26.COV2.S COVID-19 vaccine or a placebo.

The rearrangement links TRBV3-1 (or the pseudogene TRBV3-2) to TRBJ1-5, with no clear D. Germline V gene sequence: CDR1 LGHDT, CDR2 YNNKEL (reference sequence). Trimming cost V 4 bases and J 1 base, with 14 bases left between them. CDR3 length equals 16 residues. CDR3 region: CASSPPGQVSNQPQHF. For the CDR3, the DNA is TGTGCCAGCAGCCCCCCAGGCCAAGTGAGCAATCAGCCCCAGCATTTT.

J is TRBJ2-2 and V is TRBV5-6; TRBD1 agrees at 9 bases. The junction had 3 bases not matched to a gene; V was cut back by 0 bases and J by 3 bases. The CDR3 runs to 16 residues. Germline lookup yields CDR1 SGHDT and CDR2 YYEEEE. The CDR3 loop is CASSLEWTGDTGELFF. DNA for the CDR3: TGTGCCAGCAGCTTGGAATGGACAGGGGACACCGGGGAGCTGTTTTTT.

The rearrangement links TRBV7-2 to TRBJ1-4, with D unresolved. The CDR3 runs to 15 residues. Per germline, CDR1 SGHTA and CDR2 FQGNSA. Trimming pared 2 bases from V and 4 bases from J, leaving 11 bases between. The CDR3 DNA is TGTGCCAGCAGCTTATGGCTGGACCTTAATGAAAAACTGTTTTTT. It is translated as CASSLWLDLNEKLFF.

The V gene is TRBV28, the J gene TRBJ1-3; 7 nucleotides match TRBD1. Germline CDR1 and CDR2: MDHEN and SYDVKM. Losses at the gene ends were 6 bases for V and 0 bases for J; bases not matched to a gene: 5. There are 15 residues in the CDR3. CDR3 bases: TGTGCCAGCAGCCCTGGGACAGTCTCTGGAAACACCATATATTTT. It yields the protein CASSPGTVSGNTIYF. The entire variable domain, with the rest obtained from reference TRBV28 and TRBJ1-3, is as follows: DVKVTQSSRYLVKRTGEKVFLECVQDMDHENMFWYRQDPGLGLRLIYFSYDVKMKEKGDIPEGYSVSREKKERFSLILESASTNQTSMYLCASSPGTVSGNTIYFGEGSWLTVV.

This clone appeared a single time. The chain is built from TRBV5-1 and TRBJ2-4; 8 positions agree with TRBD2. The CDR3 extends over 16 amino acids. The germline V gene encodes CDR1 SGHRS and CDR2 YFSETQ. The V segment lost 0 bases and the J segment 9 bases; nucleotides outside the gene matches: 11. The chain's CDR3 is CASSLAGLEARGIQYF. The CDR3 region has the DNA TGCGCCAGCAGCTTGGCGGGACTAGAAGCCAGGGGCATTCAGTACTTC.

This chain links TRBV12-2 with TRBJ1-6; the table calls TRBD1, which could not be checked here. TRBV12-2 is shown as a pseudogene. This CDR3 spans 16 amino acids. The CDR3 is CASRLAQGQTDSPLHF. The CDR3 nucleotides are TGTGCAAGTCGCTTAGCCCAGGGCCAGACGGATTCACCCCTCCACTTT.

CDR3 protein: CASSLSGDRGYCNQPQHF. As DNA, the CDR3 is TGTGCCAGCAGCTTATCCGGGGACAGGGGCTATTGCAATCAGCCCCAGCATTTT. J is TRBJ1-5 and V is TRBV7-2, with TRBD1 matching 10 bases. J gave up 2 bases and V 2 bases, and 9 bases lay outside the gene matches. CDR1 SGHTA and CDR2 FQGNSA come from the germline V gene. This CDR3 region has 18 residues.

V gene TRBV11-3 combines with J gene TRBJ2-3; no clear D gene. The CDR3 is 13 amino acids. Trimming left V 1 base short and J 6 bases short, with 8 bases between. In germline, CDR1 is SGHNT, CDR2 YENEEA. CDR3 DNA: TGTGCCAGCAGCTTAGCCCCACAGGATACGCAGTATTTT. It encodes CASSLAPQDTQYF. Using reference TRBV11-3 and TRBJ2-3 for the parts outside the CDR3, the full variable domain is EAGVVQSPRYKIIEKKQPVAFWCNPISGHNTLYWYLQNLGQGPELLIRYENEEAVDDSQLPKDRFSAERLKGVDSTLKIQPAELGDSAVYLCASSLAPQDTQYFGPGTRLTVL.

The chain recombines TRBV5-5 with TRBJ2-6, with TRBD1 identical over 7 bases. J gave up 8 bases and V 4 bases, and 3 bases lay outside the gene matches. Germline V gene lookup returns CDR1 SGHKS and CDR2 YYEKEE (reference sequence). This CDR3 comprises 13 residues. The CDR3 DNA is TGTGCCAGCAGCGCGACAGGGACCAACGTCCTGACTTTC. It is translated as CASSATGTNVLTF. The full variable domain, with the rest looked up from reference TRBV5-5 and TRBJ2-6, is DAGVTQSPTHLIKTRGQQVTLRCSPISGHKSVSWYQQVLGQGPQFIFQYYEKEERGRGNFPDRFSARQFPNYSSELNVNALLLGDSALYLCASSATGTNVLTFGAGSRLTVL.

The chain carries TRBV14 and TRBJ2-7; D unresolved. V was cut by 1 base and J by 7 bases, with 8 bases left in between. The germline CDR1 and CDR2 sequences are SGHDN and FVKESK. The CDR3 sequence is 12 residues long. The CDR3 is CASSQGRWEQYF. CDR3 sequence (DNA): TGTGCCAGCAGCCAAGGTCGGTGGGAGCAGTACTTC.

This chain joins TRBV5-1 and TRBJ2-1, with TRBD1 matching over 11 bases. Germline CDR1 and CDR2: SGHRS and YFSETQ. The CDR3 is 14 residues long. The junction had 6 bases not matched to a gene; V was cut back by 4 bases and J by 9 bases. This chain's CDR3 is CASSRGQGAGEQFF. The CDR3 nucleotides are TGCGCCAGCAGCCGAGGACAGGGGGCGGGTGAGCAGTTCTTC.

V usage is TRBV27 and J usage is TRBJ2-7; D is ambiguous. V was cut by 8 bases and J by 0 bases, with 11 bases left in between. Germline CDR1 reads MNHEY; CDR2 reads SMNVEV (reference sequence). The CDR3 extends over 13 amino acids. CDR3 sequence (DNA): TGTGCCAGCGCCAAAAAGAGCTCCTACGAGCAGTACTTC. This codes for CASAKKSSYEQYF.

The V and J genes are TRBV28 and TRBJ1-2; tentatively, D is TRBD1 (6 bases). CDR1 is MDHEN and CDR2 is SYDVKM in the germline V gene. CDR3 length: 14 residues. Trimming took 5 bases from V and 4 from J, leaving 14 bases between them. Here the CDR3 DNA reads TGTGCCAGCAGTATACTCGGACAGCTCTATGGCTACACCTTC. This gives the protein CASSILGQLYGYTF.

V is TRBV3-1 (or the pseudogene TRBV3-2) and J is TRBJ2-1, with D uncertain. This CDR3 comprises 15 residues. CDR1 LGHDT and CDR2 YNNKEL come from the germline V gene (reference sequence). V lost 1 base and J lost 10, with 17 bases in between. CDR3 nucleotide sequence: TGTGCCAGCAGCCAAGCGGCAGGCCGGTACGGGGAGCAGTTCTTC. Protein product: CASSQAAGRYGEQFF.

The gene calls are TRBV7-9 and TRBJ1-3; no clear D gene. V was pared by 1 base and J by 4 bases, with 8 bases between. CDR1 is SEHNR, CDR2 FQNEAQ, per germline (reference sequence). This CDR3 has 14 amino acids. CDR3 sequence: CASSLDRIGNTIYF. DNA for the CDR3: TGTGCCAGCAGCTTAGACCGAATCGGAAACACCATATATTTT.

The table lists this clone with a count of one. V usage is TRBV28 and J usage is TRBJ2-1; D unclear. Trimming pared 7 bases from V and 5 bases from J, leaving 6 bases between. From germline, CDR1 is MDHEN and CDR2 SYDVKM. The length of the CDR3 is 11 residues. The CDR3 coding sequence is TGTGCCAGCACCCAGGACAATGAGCAGTTCTTC. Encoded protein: CASTQDNEQFF.

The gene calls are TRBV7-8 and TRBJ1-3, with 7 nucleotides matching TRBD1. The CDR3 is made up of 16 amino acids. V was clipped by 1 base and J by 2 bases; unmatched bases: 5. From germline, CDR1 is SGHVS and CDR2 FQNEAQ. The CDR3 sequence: CASSLVTGNPGNTIYF. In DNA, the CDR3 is TGTGCCAGCAGCTTAGTGACAGGGAACCCTGGAAACACCATATATTTT.

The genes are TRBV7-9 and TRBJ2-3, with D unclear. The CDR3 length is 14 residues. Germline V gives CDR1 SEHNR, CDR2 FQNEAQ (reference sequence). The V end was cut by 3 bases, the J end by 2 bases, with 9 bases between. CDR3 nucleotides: TGTGCCAGCAGCTTCGATTATGACACAGATACGCAGTATTTT. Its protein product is CASSFDYDTDTQYF.

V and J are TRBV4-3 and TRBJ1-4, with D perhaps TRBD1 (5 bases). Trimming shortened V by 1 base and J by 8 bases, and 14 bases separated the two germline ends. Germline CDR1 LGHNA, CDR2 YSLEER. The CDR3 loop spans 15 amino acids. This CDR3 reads CASSQGTSFGEKLFF. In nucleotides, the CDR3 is TGCGCCAGCAGCCAAGGGACATCGTTTGGAGAAAAACTGTTTTTT.

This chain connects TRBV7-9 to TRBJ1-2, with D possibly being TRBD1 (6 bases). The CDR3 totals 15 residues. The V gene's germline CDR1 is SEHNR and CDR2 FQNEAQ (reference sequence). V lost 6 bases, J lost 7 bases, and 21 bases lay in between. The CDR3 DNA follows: TGTGCCAGCAGTTCCCTTTCCGGACAGTTGAGTGGCTACACCTTC. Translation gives CASSSLSGQLSGYTF.

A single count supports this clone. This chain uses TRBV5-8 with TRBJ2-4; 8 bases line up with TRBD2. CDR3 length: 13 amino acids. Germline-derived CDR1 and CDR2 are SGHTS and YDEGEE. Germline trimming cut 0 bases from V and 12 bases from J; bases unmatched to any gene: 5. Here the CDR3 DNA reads TGTGCCAGCAGCTTGGAGGGTAGCGGGGATCAGTACTTC. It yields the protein CASSLEGSGDQYF.

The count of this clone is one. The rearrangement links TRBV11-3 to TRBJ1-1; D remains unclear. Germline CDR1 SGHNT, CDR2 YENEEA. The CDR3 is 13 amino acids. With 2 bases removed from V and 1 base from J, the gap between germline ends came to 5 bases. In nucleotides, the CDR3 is TGTGCCAGCAGCTTAAGAAGGAACACTGAAGCTTTCTTT. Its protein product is CASSLRRNTEAFF. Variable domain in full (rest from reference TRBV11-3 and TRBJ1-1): EAGVVQSPRYKIIEKKQPVAFWCNPISGHNTLYWYLQNLGQGPELLIRYENEEAVDDSQLPKDRFSAERLKGVDSTLKIQPAELGDSAVYLCASSLRRNTEAFFGQGTRLTVV.

The CDR3 spells CASSFGGSNQPQHF. CDR3 nucleotides: TGTGCCAGCAGCTTCGGAGGTAGCAATCAGCCCCAGCATTTT. This chain connects TRBV5-6 to TRBJ1-5; no clear D gene. Between the trimmed V and J ends, which lost 2 bases and 0 bases, there was a span of 6 bases. The CDR3 consists of 14 residues. Germline V gene lookup returns CDR1 SGHDT and CDR2 YYEEEE.

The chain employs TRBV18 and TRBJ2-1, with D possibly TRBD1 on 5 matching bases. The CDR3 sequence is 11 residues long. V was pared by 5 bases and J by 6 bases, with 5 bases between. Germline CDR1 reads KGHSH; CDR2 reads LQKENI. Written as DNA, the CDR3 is TGTGCCAGCTCAAGGGGCAATGAGCAGTTCTTC. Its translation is CASSRGNEQFF.

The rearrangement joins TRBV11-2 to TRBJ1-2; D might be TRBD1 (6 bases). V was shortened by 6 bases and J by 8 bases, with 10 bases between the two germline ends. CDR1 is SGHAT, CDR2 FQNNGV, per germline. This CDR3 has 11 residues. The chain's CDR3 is CASSYRDGYTF. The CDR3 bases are TGTGCCAGCAGTTACAGGGACGGCTACACCTTC.

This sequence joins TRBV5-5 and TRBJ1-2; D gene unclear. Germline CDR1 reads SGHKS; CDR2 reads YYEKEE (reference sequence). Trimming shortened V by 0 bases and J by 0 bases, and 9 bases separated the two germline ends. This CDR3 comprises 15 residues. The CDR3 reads CASSLAAHSNYGYTF. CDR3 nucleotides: TGTGCCAGCAGCTTGGCGGCTCACTCTAACTATGGCTACACCTTC. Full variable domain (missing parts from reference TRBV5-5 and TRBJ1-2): DAGVTQSPTHLIKTRGQQVTLRCSPISGHKSVSWYQQVLGQGPQFIFQYYEKEERGRGNFPDRFSARQFPNYSSELNVNALLLGDSALYLCASSLAAHSNYGYTFGSGTRLTVV.

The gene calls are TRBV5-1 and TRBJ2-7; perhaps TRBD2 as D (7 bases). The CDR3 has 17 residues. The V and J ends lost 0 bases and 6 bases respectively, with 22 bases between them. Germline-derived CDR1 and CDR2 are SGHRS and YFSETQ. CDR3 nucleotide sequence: TGCGCCAGCAGCTTGGATCCCCCCTACAGGGACTATCGCGAGCAGTACTTC. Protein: CASSLDPPYRDYREQYF.

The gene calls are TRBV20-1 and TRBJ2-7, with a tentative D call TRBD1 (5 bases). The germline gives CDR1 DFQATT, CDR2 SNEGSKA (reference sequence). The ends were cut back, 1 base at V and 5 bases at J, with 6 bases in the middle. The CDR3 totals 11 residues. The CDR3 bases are TGCAGTGCTAGAGCAGGGCACGAGCAGTACTTC. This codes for CSARAGHEQYF.

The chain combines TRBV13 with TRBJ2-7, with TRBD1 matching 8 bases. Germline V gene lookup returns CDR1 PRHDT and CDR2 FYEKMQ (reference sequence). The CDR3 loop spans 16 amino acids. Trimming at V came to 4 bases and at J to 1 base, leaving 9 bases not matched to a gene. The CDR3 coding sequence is TGTGCCAGCAGCTCCCATTCGACAGGGGATTCCTACGAGCAGTACTTC. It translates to CASSSHSTGDSYEQYF.

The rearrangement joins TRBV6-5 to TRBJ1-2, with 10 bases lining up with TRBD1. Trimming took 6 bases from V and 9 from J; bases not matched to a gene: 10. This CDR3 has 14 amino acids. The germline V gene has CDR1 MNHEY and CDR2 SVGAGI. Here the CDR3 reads CASRVPGQGPSYTF. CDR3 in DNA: TGTGCCAGCAGGGTCCCGGGACAGGGGCCCAGCTACACCTTC.

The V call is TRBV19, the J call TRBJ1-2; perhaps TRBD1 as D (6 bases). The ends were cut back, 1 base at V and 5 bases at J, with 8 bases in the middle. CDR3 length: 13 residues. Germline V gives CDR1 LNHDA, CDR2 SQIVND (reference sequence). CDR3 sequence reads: CASSIGRGYGYTF. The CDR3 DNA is TGTGCCAGTAGTATAGGCAGGGGTTATGGCTACACCTTC.

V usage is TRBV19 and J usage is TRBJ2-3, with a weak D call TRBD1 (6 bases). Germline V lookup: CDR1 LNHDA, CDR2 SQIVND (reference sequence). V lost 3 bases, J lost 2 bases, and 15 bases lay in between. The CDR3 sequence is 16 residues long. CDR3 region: CASSIRPGALTDTQYF. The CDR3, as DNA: TGTGCCAGTAGTATCCGGCCAGGGGCGCTCACAGATACGCAGTATTTT.